The present TCR beta chain was sequenced within a study of shared clonotypes between healthy human individuals. Study-level results: Shared clonotypes: roughly 5% naive CD4, around 3.5% naive CD8, less than 2.5% memory CD4, under 0.45% memory CD8. Non-shared clonotypes had lower generation probabilities than clonotypes shared by all four sorted-subset donors. Naive subsets generally had larger estimated richness than memory subsets.

The V gene's germline CDR1 is MDHEN and CDR2 SYDVKM. The CDR3 has 14 residues. The V and J ends lost 4 bases and 2 bases, in that order; junction bases with no gene match: 4. This clone was detected once. Its antigen is undetermined. Researchers ran the assay at a deep level. Sequencing used immunoSEQ multiplex PCR; TCRdb keeps in-frame clones, though not all of them. The sample shows some 1.1 million clones, 60% to 80% of them seen only once. This chain joins TRBV28 and TRBJ2-7; 8 nucleotides align to TRBD2. This clonotype originated in a man aged 18 to 30 in good health. Some clones in this sample may be carry-over from other donors' samples. The sequenced sample was memory CD4+ T cells from PBMCs. Regarding subset: CD45RA-negative fraction. CDR3 amino acids: CASSWGGRTYEQYF. The CDR3 DNA is TGTGCCAGCAGTTGGGGCGGGAGGACCTACGAGCAGTACTTC.